This is a list of T cell receptor beta chains from one sample in a study of T cell responses to AZD1222 COVID-19 vaccine. Using immunoSEQ multiplex PCR, the repertoire was profiled, and TCRdb retains in-frame clones only, with some absent. The sample holds 150,000 or so clones, about 91% seen once. The starting material was peripheral blood, obtained 28 days after the second AZD1222 dose. The receptors shown here come from an adult who received the AZD1222 COVID-19 vaccine. The CDR3 runs from the conserved cysteine through the conserved F or W. The D gene is left open where the match is weak. The size entry is marked missing in some rows and otherwise reads once, few, many or a size class.

TRBJ2-7	-	-	TRBV3-1/TRBV3-2	TGTGCCAGCAGCCAAGTCGTGGCAGGTTCCTACGAGCAGTACTTC	CASSQVVAGSYEQYF
TRBJ1-2	TRBD1	-	TRBV30	TGTGCCTGGAGTTTGAGTTGGACAGGTCTTAACTATGGCTACACCTTC	CAWSLSWTGLNYGYTF
TRBJ2-7	-	-	TRBV7-9	TGTGCCAGCAGCTTAGGAGGAGGTAGGCACGAGCAGTACTTC	CASSLGGGRHEQYF
TRBJ1-1	-	-	TRBV3-1/TRBV3-2	TGTGCCAGCAGCCACGGGGAAAACACTGAAGCTTTCTTT	CASSHGENTEAFF
TRBJ2-2	-	-	TRBV5-1	TGCGCCAGCAGAAATTTCCAGGGGAACACCGGGGAGCTGTTTTTT	CASRNFQGNTGELFF
TRBJ1-2	-	-	TRBV5-6	TGTGCCAGCAGCTTGCCCTCCCTCGGCAGTAACTATGGCTACACCTTC	CASSLPSLGSNYGYTF
TRBJ2-2	-	-	TRBV6-1	TGTGCCAGCACCCCTTGGCTGGCGAACACCGGGGAGCTGTTTTTT	CASTPWLANTGELFF
TRBJ1-2	TRBD1	-	TRBV28	TGTGCCAGCAGTGCCCGGGACAGGTTTGCCCCAAGGGATGGCTACACCTTC	CASSARDRFAPRDGYTF
TRBJ2-1	TRBD2	once	TRBV9	TGTGCCAGCAGCGCCGGGGGGACTAGCGGGAACTTCTTC	CASSAGGTSGNFF
TRBJ2-2	TRBD1	medium-sized	TRBV5-1	TGCGCCAGCAGCCTACCGGGACAGGAAGGCGGACCAACGAACACCGGGGAGCTGTTTTTT	CASSLPGQEGGPTNTGELFF
TRBJ1-5	-	-	TRBV19	TGTGCCAGTAGTATCCCACGCAGGCTCTATAGCAATCAGCCCCAGCATTTT	CASSIPRRLYSNQPQHF
TRBJ1-4	-	-	TRBV29-1	TGCAGCGCCAAATATAATGAAAAACTGTTTTTT	CSAKYNEKLFF
TRBJ2-1	-	-	TRBV6-5	TGTGCCAGCAGTTACCGGGCTGGGTCAAGCGGTGAGCAGTTCTTC	CASSYRAGSSGEQFF
TRBJ1-1	-	-	TRBV11-3	TGTGCCAGCAGCTCCCGTGGAGGGTTGGAGGCTTTCTTT	CASSSRGGLEAFF
TRBJ2-5	TRBD2	-	TRBV18	TGTGCCAGCTCACCACGTCAACTAGCGGGAGGGGGAGGAGAGACCCAGTACTTC	CASSPRQLAGGGGETQYF
TRBJ1-5	-	-	TRBV7-9	TGTGCCAGCAGCTTAGGCAGAAATCAGCCCCAGCATTTT	CASSLGRNQPQHF
TRBJ1-2	-	once	TRBV28	TGTGCCAGCAGTTTGGTGGTACTGGACAGCTATGGCTACACCTTC	CASSLVVLDSYGYTF
TRBJ2-3	-	-	TRBV27	TGTGCCAGCAGTTACCGGGCCTCAAGAGATACGCAGTATTTT	CASSYRASRDTQYF
TRBJ2-3	-	-	TRBV2	TGTGCCAGCAGGGGCAATACGCACGGTACGCAGTATTTT	CASRGNTHGTQYF
TRBJ1-3	-	-	TRBV28	TGTGCCAGCACCCCGGGGGGTACTGGAAACACCATATATTTT	CASTPGGTGNTIYF
TRBJ1-5	-	-	TRBV9	TGTGCCAGCAGCGGGGGGGACAAGAATCAGCCCCAGCATTTT	CASSGGDKNQPQHF
TRBJ1-6	-	-	TRBV4-3	TGCGCCAGCAGCCAAGATCCTGGCGGGCCCTCACCCCTCCACTTT	CASSQDPGGPSPLHF
TRBJ1-1	TRBD1	-	TRBV28	TGTGCCAGCAGTCGATTCCAGGGGGCGGGCACTGAAGCTTTCTTT	CASSRFQGAGTEAFF
TRBJ2-1	TRBD1	-	TRBV7-3	TGTGCCAGCAGCTCGGGACAGGGTGTCGATGAGCAGTTCTTC	CASSSGQGVDEQFF
TRBJ1-2	TRBD1	-	TRBV7-2	TGTGCCAGCAGCTTAGGCAGGGGGCCCTTCCATGGCTACACCTTC	CASSLGRGPFHGYTF
TRBJ2-5	TRBD2	-	TRBV7-7	TGTGCCAGCAGCTTAGAGGGACTAGCGGGAGAAGGCGAGACCCAGTACTTC	CASSLEGLAGEGETQYF
TRBJ2-3	-	-	TRBV11-2	TGTGCCAGCAGCTTCGCGGGATATGAAGATACGCAGTATTTT	CASSFAGYEDTQYF
TRBJ1-3	-	-	TRBV9	TGTGCCAGCAGCGTACAGAGCTCTGGAAACACCATATATTTT	CASSVQSSGNTIYF
TRBJ2-7	-	-	TRBV7-9	TGTGCCAGCAGCTCTAGGGACTCCCACCACGAGCAGTACTTC	CASSSRDSHHEQYF
TRBJ1-2	-	few	TRBV14	TGTGCCAGCAGCACACTCCCCAGGGTAAGGAACTATGGCTACACCTTC	CASSTLPRVRNYGYTF
TRBJ2-3	TRBD2	-	TRBV4-3	TGCGCCAGCAGCCAAGATGCGCTGACTAGCGGGAGCCCAGATACGCAGTATTTT	CASSQDALTSGSPDTQYF
TRBJ1-2	-	once	TRBV11-2	TGTGCCAGCAGCTTGGGTTTAGATTACTATGGCTACACCTTC	CASSLGLDYYGYTF
TRBJ2-3	-	-	TRBV5-1	TGCGCCAGCAGCTTCGAAAGGGGGACAGATACGCAGTATTTT	CASSFERGTDTQYF
TRBJ1-5	-	once	TRBV9	TGTGCCAGCAGCGTAGCAGGGCAGAATCAGCCCCAGCATTTT	CASSVAGQNQPQHF
TRBJ2-1	-	-	TRBV19	TGTGCCAGTAGTAGGGACTTTAGAAATCGCAATGAGCAGTTCTTC	CASSRDFRNRNEQFF
TRBJ1-6	-	-	TRBV18	TGTGCCAGCGGATTCTGGGACCCAGGGTCCCCTAATTCACCCCTCCACTTT	CASGFWDPGSPNSPLHF
TRBJ1-3	TRBD1	-	TRBV15	TGTGCCACCAGCGGTGACAGGGGGCCTGGAAACACCATATATTTT	CATSGDRGPGNTIYF
TRBJ2-4	TRBD1	-	TRBV6-2/TRBV6-3	TGTGCCAGCAGTATTAGCGGACAGGGGGTCAGGAGAGCCAAAAACATTCAGTACTTC	CASSISGQGVRRAKNIQYF
TRBJ2-6	-	-	TRBV5-1	TGCGCCAGCAGCCCGAGTCCAGTCCCTTCCTCTGGGGCCAACGTCCTGACTTTC	CASSPSPVPSSGANVLTF
TRBJ1-2	-	-	TRBV18	TGTGCCAGCTCACCACTGGGAGGGGCCGGGGAAGGCTACACCTTC	CASSPLGGAGEGYTF
TRBJ2-1	-	-	TRBV19	TGTGCCAGTACCCCTCAAGGGAATGGGTTATATGAGCAGTTCTTC	CASTPQGNGLYEQFF
TRBJ2-2	-	once	TRBV9	TGTGCCAGCAGCGTAGTACTGCCACCGAACACCGGGGAGCTGTTTTTT	CASSVVLPPNTGELFF
TRBJ1-1	-	-	TRBV11-3	TGTGCCAGCAGCGAAGGGGGGGGGACCACTGAAGCTTTCTTT	CASSEGGGTTEAFF
TRBJ2-2	TRBD2	-	TRBV7-9	TGTGCCGTCTCTGTGGGGCGCGGGAGTGTCACCGGGGAGCTGTTTTTT	CAVSVGRGSVTGELFF
TRBJ1-1	-	-	TRBV7-3	TGTGCCAGCAGCTTAACAGGGTGGGGCACTGAAGCTTTCTTT	CASSLTGWGTEAFF
TRBJ2-2	-	-	TRBV10-3	TGTGCCATCAGCCGAACCGGGCACCCTGCCACCGGGGAGCTGTTTTTT	CAISRTGHPATGELFF
TRBJ1-1	-	-	TRBV6-2/TRBV6-3	TGTGTCAGCAGTCCATTTGAGAACACTGAAGCTTTCTTT	CVSSPFENTEAFF
TRBJ2-5	-	once	TRBV27	TGTGCCAGCGGGCAAGAGACCCAGTACTTC	CASGQETQYF
TRBJ2-3	-	-	TRBV29-1	TGCAGCGTTGAAGTAGCCGGGGTAAACACAGATACGCAGTATTTT	CSVEVAGVNTDTQYF
TRBJ2-3	TRBD2	-	TRBV6-5	TGTGCCAGCACCGTAGCGGGAGTTACAGATACGCAGTATTTT	CASTVAGVTDTQYF
TRBJ2-3	TRBD1	-	TRBV27	TGTGCCAGCAATGTGAGGTCGGACAGGAACACAGATACGCAGTATTTT	CASNVRSDRNTDTQYF
TRBJ1-3	TRBD1	-	TRBV19	TGTGCCAGTAGTACCGACAGGGGAGCGACTGGAAACACCATATATTTT	CASSTDRGATGNTIYF
TRBJ2-1	-	once	TRBV29-1	TGCAGCGTGGGGTGGAATGAGCAGTTCTTC	CSVGWNEQFF
TRBJ1-1	TRBD1	-	TRBV2	TGTGCCAGCATGACCGGGGAGGGGGCCGCTTTCTTT	CASMTGEGAAFF
TRBJ2-7	-	-	TRBV11-2	TGTGCCAGCAGCTTCCGGCTCTACGAGCAGTACTTC	CASSFRLYEQYF
TRBJ1-6	-	-	TRBV25-1	TGTGCCAGCAGTGAAGAGGTCGGAGGCAATTCACCCCTCCACTTT	CASSEEVGGNSPLHF
TRBJ2-7	TRBD2	-	TRBV7-2	TGTGCCAGCAGCTTAGAAGGGACTAGCGGGAGTTACGAGCAGTACTTC	CASSLEGTSGSYEQYF
TRBJ2-3	TRBD2	-	TRBV5-1	TGCGCCAGCAGCTTAGGCGGGAGCACAGATACGCAGTACTTT	CASSLGGSTDTQYF
TRBJ1-1	-	-	TRBV5-4	TGTGCCAGCAGCTTGTCCGCGGGGAACACTGAAGCTTTCTTT	CASSLSAGNTEAFF
TRBJ1-6	-	many	TRBV4-1	TGCGCCAGCAGCCAAGGGGATTCACCCCTCCACTTT	CASSQGDSPLHF